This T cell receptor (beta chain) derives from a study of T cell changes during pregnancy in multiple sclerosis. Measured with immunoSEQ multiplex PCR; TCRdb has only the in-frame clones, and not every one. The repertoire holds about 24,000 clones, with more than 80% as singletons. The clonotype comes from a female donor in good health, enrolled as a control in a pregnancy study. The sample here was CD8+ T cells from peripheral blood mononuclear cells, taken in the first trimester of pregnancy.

The CDR3, as DNA: TGTGCCAGCTCACTCGGACAGGGAGGGAATGAGCAGTTCTTC. Translating gives CASSLGQGGNEQFF. V and J are TRBV18 and TRBJ2-1, with D perhaps TRBD1 (8 bases). Trimming cost V 4 bases and J 7 bases, with 14 bases left between them. Germline V gene data show CDR1 as KGHSH and CDR2 as LQKENI. The CDR3 runs to 14 residues.